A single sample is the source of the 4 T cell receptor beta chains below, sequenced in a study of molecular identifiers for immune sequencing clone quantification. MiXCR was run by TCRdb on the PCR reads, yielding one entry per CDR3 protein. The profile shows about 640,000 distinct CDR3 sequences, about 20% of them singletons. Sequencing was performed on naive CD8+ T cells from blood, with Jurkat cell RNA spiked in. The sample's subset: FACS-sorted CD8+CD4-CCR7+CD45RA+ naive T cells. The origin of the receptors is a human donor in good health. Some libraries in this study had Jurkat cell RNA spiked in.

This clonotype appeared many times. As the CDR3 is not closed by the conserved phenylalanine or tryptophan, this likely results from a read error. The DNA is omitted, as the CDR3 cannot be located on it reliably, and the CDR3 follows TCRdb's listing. This chain's CDR3 is CASSHTSGHSSY. The chain combines TRBV6-2 or TRBV6-3 with TRBJ2-4; the table calls TRBD2, which could not be checked here. The CDR3 adds up to 12 amino acids, both ends counted. Germline V lookup: CDR1 MNHEY, CDR2 SVGEGT.

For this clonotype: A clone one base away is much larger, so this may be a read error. The CDR3 DNA sequence: TGTGCCAGCAGCTTAGTTCTAGTTCCCGACGGGCAGTACTTC. It encodes CASSLVLVPDGQYF. V usage is TRBV7-9 and J usage is TRBJ2-7, with D unclear. V dropped 1 base and J dropped 9 bases, with 16 bases sitting between them. Germline loops: CDR1 SEHNR, CDR2 FQNEAQ (reference sequence). The CDR3 covers 14 residues.

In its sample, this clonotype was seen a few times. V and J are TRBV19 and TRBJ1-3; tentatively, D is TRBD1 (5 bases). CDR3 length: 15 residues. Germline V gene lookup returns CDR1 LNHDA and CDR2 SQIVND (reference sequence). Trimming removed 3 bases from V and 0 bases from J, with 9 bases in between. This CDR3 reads CASSIMGGSGNTIYF. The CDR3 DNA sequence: TGTGCCAGTAGTATTATGGGGGGCTCTGGAAACACCATATATTTT.

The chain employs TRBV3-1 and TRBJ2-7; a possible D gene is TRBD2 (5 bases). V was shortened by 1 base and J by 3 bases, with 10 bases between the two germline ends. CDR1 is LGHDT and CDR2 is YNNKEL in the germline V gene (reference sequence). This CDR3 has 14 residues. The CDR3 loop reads CASSQGWGDYEQYF. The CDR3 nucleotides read TGTGCCAGCAGCCAAGGGTGGGGAGACTACGAGCAGTACTTC.